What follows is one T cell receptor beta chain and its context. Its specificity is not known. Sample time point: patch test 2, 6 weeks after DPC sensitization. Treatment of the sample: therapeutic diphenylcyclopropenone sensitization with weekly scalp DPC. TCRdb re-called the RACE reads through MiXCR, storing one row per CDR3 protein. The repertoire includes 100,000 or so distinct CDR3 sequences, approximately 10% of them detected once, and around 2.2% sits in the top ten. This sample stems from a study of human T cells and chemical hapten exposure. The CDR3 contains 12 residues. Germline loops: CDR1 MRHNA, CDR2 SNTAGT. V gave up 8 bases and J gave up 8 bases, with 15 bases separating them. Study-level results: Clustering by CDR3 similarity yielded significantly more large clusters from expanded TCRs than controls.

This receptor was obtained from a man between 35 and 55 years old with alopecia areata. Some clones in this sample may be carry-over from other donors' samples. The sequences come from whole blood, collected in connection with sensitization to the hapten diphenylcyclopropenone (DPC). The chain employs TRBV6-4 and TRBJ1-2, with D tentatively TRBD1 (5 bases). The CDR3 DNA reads TGTGCCAGCCCGGTGGAGGGGAGCGGCTACACCTTC. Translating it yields CASPVEGSGYTF.